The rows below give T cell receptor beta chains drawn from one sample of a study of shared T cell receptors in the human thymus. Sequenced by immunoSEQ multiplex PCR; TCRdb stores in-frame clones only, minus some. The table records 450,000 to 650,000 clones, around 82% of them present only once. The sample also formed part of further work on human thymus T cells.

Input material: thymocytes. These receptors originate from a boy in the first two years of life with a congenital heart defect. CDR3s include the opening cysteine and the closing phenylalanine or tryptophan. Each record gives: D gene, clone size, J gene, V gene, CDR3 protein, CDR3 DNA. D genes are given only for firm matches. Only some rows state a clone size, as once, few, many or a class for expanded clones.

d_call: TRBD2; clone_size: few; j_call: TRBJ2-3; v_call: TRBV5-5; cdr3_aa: CASQAGTRDTQYF; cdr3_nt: TGTGCCAGCCAAGCGGGGACGCGGGATACGCAGTATTTT
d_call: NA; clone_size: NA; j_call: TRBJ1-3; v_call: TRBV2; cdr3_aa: CASITSEGLSSGNTIYF; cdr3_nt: TGTGCCAGCATCACATCGGAGGGACTGAGCTCTGGAAACACCATATATTTT
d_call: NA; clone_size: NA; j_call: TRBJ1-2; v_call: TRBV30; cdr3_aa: CAWSSEGVGYTF; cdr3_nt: TGTGCCTGGAGTTCTGAAGGGGTGGGCTACACCTTC
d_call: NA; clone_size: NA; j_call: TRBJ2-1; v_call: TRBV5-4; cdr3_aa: CASSPAQGPNEQFF; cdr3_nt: TGTGCCAGCAGCCCAGCTCAGGGGCCCAATGAGCAGTTCTTC
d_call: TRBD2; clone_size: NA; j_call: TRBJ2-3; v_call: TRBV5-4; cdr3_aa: CASSFLEREGPDTQYF; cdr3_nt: TGTGCCAGCAGCTTTCTAGAGCGGGAGGGGCCAGATACGCAGTATTTT
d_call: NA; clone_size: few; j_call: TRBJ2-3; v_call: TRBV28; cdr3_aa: CASSLTGAETDTQYF; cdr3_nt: TGTGCCAGCAGTTTGACGGGAGCTGAGACAGATACGCAGTATTTT
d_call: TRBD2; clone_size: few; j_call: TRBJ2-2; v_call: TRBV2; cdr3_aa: CASSRLASATGELFF; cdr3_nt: TGTGCCAGCAGCAGACTAGCAAGCGCCACCGGGGAGCTGTTTTTT
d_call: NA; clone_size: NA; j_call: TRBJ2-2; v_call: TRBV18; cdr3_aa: CASPGLEVAENTGELFF; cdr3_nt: TGTGCCAGCCCGGGGCTGGAGGTAGCGGAGAACACCGGGGAGCTGTTTTTT
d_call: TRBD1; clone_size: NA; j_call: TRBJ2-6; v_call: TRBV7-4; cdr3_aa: CASSTQGDPSGANVLTF; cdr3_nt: TGTGCCAGCAGCACCCAGGGGGACCCCTCTGGGGCCAACGTCCTGACTTTC
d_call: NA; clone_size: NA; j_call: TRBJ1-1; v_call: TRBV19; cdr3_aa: CASGGAPEAFF; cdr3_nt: TGTGCCAGTGGGGGGGCACCTGAAGCTTTCTTT
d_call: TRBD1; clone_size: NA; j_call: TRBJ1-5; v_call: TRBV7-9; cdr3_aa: CASSLVGQGDSYNQPQHF; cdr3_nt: TGTGCCAGCAGCTTAGTGGGACAGGGAGACTCTTACAATCAGCCCCAGCATTTT
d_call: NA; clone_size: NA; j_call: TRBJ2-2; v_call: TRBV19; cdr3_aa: CATLGRGRGTGELFF; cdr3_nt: TGTGCCACCCTCGGGAGGGGGCGAGGGACCGGGGAGCTGTTTTTT